This is a list of T cell receptor beta chains from one sample in a study of cytomegalovirus exposure and HLA in healthy donors. The table came from immunoSEQ multiplex PCR; TCRdb's copy has only in-frame clones and leaves some out. The sample includes over 200,000 clones, over 70% seen only once; the top ten take 11% to 15%. Material: PBMCs. Every receptor here comes from a woman between 25 and 40 years old in good health and CMV-seropositive. CDR3s include the opening cysteine and the closing phenylalanine or tryptophan. The D gene is left open where the match is weak. A clone size is listed for some rows: how often the clone was seen (once, few, many), or a class if it is expanded.

v_call	d_call	j_call	clone_size	cdr3_nt	cdr3_aa
TRBV28	NA	TRBJ2-2	NA	TGTGCCACTTCGACCGTGGACACCGGGGAGCTGTTTTTT	CATSTVDTGELFF
TRBV6-5	NA	TRBJ2-5	NA	TGTGCCAGCAGTTATTACGAGACCCAGTACTTC	CASSYYETQYF
TRBV4-1	NA	TRBJ2-7	NA	TGCGCCAGCTCCAGGACAGCATCCTACGAGCAGTACTTC	CASSRTASYEQYF
TRBV15	NA	TRBJ2-7	once	TGTGCCACCAGCACAAGTAAGGGATCCTACGAGCAGTACTTC	CATSTSKGSYEQYF
TRBV18	NA	TRBJ1-1	NA	TGTGCCACCAAAGAGGGGGGGCGGGCTGAAGCTTTCTTT	CATKEGGRAEAFF
TRBV5-1	TRBD2	TRBJ2-3	few	TGCGCCAGCGGTGGGACTAGCGGGAGTGGGACAGATACGCAGTATTTT	CASGGTSGSGTDTQYF
TRBV4-3	TRBD2	TRBJ2-7	NA	TGCGCCAGCAGCCAAGATTTAGCGGGTCCGTCCTACGAGCAGTACTTC	CASSQDLAGPSYEQYF
TRBV27	TRBD1	TRBJ2-7	NA	TGTGCCAGCAGTCATTACAGGGGAGAATACCGGTGGGAGCAGTACTTC	CASSHYRGEYRWEQYF
TRBV5-1	NA	TRBJ2-5	NA	TGCGCCAGCAGCTTGCAAGCCTCAGGATTGGGGGGAGGGACCCAGTACTTC	CASSLQASGLGGGTQYF
TRBV9	TRBD1	TRBJ2-7	NA	TGTGCCAGCAGCGTAGGTGGGACAGTGTCCTACGAGCAGTACTTC	CASSVGGTVSYEQYF
TRBV2	TRBD1	TRBJ2-7	NA	TGTGCCAGCACAAGGGACAGCTACGAGCAGTACTTC	CASTRDSYEQYF
TRBV27	NA	TRBJ1-5	NA	TGTGCCAGCAAAACGACGGGGCAGACCAATCAGCCCCAGCATTTT	CASKTTGQTNQPQHF
TRBV15	TRBD2	TRBJ2-2	NA	TGTGCCACCAGCAGAGATGGGAGAAATAGCGGGAGTTTCGGCACCGGGGAGCTGTTTTTT	CATSRDGRNSGSFGTGELFF
TRBV6-5	NA	TRBJ1-2	NA	TGTGCCAGTACTATGGATTCCAGAGGCTATGGCTACACCTTC	CASTMDSRGYGYTF
TRBV2	TRBD1	TRBJ1-2	NA	TGTGCCAGCAGTGAACCCGGACAGGGACTGGGGGGCTACACCTTC	CASSEPGQGLGGYTF
TRBV2	NA	TRBJ1-5	NA	TGTGCCAGCGGCAGGGAAGGGAATCAGCCCCAGCATTTT	CASGREGNQPQHF
TRBV28	NA	TRBJ1-2	NA	TGTGCCAGCACCTCGGGTATAGACAGCTATGGCTACACCTTC	CASTSGIDSYGYTF
TRBV6-1	NA	TRBJ1-4	few	TGTGCCAGCACGGGGACGGAGAATGAAAAACTGTTTTTT	CASTGTENEKLFF
TRBV29-1	TRBD1	TRBJ2-2	NA	TGCAGCGTTGCTGAACAGGGGGCGCCTACCGGGGAGCTGTTTTTT	CSVAEQGAPTGELFF
TRBV30	TRBD2	TRBJ2-3	NA	TGTGCCTGGAGTGTACCAGGGGATAGCGGGAGGGGAACAGATACGCAGTATTTT	CAWSVPGDSGRGTDTQYF
TRBV13	NA	TRBJ1-4	NA	TGTGCCAGCACCAATTCGGGCAGGGTCGGGGAAAAACTGTTTTTT	CASTNSGRVGEKLFF
TRBV28	NA	TRBJ1-3	NA	TGTGCCAGCAGTAAATCGGCCGGAAACACCATATATTTT	CASSKSAGNTIYF
TRBV5-4	NA	TRBJ1-1	NA	TGTGCCAGCAGCCTAGACAGAACGCCGAACACTGAAGCTTTCTTT	CASSLDRTPNTEAFF
TRBV27	TRBD1	TRBJ2-2	NA	TGTGCCAGCAGGCGTGGACAGGGGTACACCGGGGAGCTGTTTTTT	CASRRGQGYTGELFF
TRBV7-2	NA	TRBJ1-5	once	TGTGCCAGCAGCTCCTCGAACAGGGTAGAGCCCCAGCATTTT	CASSSSNRVEPQHF
TRBV7-8	NA	TRBJ1-5	NA	TGTGCCAGCAGCCAAGCGCCGGCCAGCAATCAGCCCCAGCATTTT	CASSQAPASNQPQHF
TRBV19	NA	TRBJ2-7	NA	TGTGCCAGTAGTACACAGGGGGGGGCCTCCTACGAGCAGTACTTC	CASSTQGGASYEQYF
TRBV7-3	NA	TRBJ2-2	NA	TGTGCCAGCAGCCGCGGACTGAACACCGGGGAGCTGTTTTTT	CASSRGLNTGELFF
TRBV28	NA	TRBJ2-2	NA	TGTGCCAGCAGCCCCCAAAGCACCGGGGAGCTGTTTTTT	CASSPQSTGELFF
TRBV5-1	TRBD1	TRBJ2-5	NA	TGCGCCAGCAGCTACGGACAGGAAAGGGAGACCCAGTACTTC	CASSYGQERETQYF
TRBV19	NA	TRBJ1-1	NA	TGTGCCAGTAGTAGGTCAGCCGGGGATGATACTGAAGCTTTCTTT	CASSRSAGDDTEAFF
TRBV5-1	TRBD1	TRBJ1-2	NA	TGCGCCAGCAGCTTCGGGACAGGGCCGGATGGCTACACCTTC	CASSFGTGPDGYTF
TRBV27	TRBD1	TRBJ2-1	NA	TGTGCCAGCAGTTGGGGACAGGGTCCTTACAATGAGCAGTTCTTC	CASSWGQGPYNEQFF
TRBV7-3	NA	TRBJ2-6	NA	TGTGCCAGCAGCTTTTACGCGGCCGGGGCCAACGTCCTGACTTTC	CASSFYAAGANVLTF
TRBV5-4	NA	TRBJ2-1	NA	TGTGCCAGCAGCCCCCCTCGGGCTAGTGACTCCTACAATGAGCAGTTCTTC	CASSPPRASDSYNEQFF
TRBV5-1	NA	TRBJ1-1	NA	TGCGCCAGCAGCCGCCTGACGGGGGAGGGAAGGAACACTGAAGCTTTCTTT	CASSRLTGEGRNTEAFF
TRBV6-1	TRBD1	TRBJ1-1	NA	TGTGCCAGCAGCCGCAGGGACAGGGGGCTCCCTGAAGCTTTCTTT	CASSRRDRGLPEAFF
TRBV6-6	TRBD2	TRBJ2-7	many	TGTGCCAGCAGCTTAGCGGGGCCGGGGGAGCAGTACTTC	CASSLAGPGEQYF
TRBV5-5	TRBD1	TRBJ1-5	NA	TGTGCCAGCAGCCCGGACAGGGTCCTCTCGGCCCAGCATTTT	CASSPDRVLSAQHF
TRBV2	TRBD1	TRBJ1-2	NA	TGTGCCAGCAGTTTCACCACAGGGGACTATGGCTACACCTTC	CASSFTTGDYGYTF
TRBV5-4	TRBD1	TRBJ1-4	NA	TGTGCCAGCAGCCCGGGACAGGGATGGGCTAATGAAAAACTGTTTTTT	CASSPGQGWANEKLFF
TRBV11-3	NA	TRBJ2-7	NA	TGTGCCAGCAGCTTAAGGCGCGGCGAGCAGTACTTC	CASSLRRGEQYF
TRBV2	NA	TRBJ2-7	NA	TGTGCCAGCAAGGGCCCCGCCACCCCGTACGAGCAGTACTTC	CASKGPATPYEQYF
TRBV28	NA	TRBJ2-7	NA	TGTGCCAGCAGTTTATATTCAGGGTCTACCTACGAGCAGTACTTC	CASSLYSGSTYEQYF
TRBV28	TRBD1	TRBJ1-5	NA	TGTGCCAGCAGTTTCGGGACAGGGTATAGCAATCAGCCCCAGCATTTT	CASSFGTGYSNQPQHF
TRBV30	TRBD2	TRBJ2-7	NA	TGTGCCTGGAGTGTACGAGGGACTAGCGGCTACGAGCAGTACTTC	CAWSVRGTSGYEQYF
TRBV18	NA	TRBJ1-1	NA	TGTGCCAGCTCACCAGGACGCGCCTTGAACACTGAAGCTTTCTTT	CASSPGRALNTEAFF
TRBV4-2	NA	TRBJ2-6	NA	TGTGCCAGCAGCCATTCCGGGACTGGGGGGGCCAACGTCCTGACTTTC	CASSHSGTGGANVLTF
TRBV7-3	TRBD1	TRBJ2-1	NA	TGTGCCAGCAGCTTACTCGGACAGGGGGCTATCAATGAGCAGTTCTTC	CASSLLGQGAINEQFF
TRBV15	NA	TRBJ2-7	NA	TGTGCCACCAGCAGAGTCAAATCCTACGAGCAGTACTTC	CATSRVKSYEQYF